The 4 T cell receptor beta chains below come from one sample, sequenced in a study of cytomegalovirus exposure and HLA in healthy donors. PCR was performed using 60 Vbeta and 13 Jbeta primers. Libraries were prepared by immunoSEQ multiplex PCR; TCRdb keeps only in-frame clonotypes and omits some of them. The sample yields 150,000 to 200,000 clones, 60% to 85% seen once. The sample consisted of PBMCs. These receptors came from a woman in her forties in good health and CMV-seropositive.

This clone was observed a single time. CDR3 in amino acids: CASRETGQGLTEAFF. CDR3 nucleotide sequence: TGTGCCAGCAGAGAAACGGGACAGGGTTTAACTGAAGCTTTCTTT. The gene calls are TRBV6-6 and TRBJ1-1; 9 nucleotides match TRBD1. This CDR3 spans 15 amino acids. J lost 5 bases, V lost 6 bases, and 10 bases had no gene match. Looked up from germline, CDR1 is MNHNY and CDR2 is SVGAGI (reference sequence).

The genes are TRBV27 and TRBJ1-2; D remains unclear. The CDR3 has 13 residues. Deletions cut 6 bases from V and 4 bases from J, with 12 bases between. Germline lookup yields CDR1 MNHEY and CDR2 SMNVEV (reference sequence). CDR3 sequence: CASSPLPGYGYTF. The CDR3 nucleotides are TGTGCCAGCAGCCCCCTTCCGGGCTATGGCTACACCTTC.

This chain connects TRBV19 to TRBJ1-2; D uncertain. CDR1 LNHDA and CDR2 SQIVND come from the germline V gene (reference sequence). The CDR3 has 13 residues. The ends were cut back, 3 bases at V and 5 bases at J, with 10 bases in the middle. CDR3 coding DNA: TGTGCCAGTAGTATTATTCTAGATTATGGCTACACCTTC. Its protein product is CASSIILDYGYTF.

This chain joins TRBV5-5 and TRBJ2-5; D call uncertain. Deletions cut 1 base from V and 2 bases from J, with 9 bases between. CDR1 is SGHKS, CDR2 YYEKEE, per germline (reference sequence). This CDR3 contains 14 residues. CDR3 region: CASSLLGPQETQYF. The CDR3, as DNA: TGTGCCAGCAGCTTGCTAGGCCCTCAAGAGACCCAGTACTTC.